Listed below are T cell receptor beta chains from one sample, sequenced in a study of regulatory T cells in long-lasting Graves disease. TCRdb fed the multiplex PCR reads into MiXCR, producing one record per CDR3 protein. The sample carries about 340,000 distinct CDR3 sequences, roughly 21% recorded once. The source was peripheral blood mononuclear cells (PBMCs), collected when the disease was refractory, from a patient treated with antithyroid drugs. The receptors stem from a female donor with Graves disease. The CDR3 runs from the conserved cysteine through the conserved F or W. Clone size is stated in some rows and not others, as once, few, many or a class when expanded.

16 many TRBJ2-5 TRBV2 CASSEGTSVRQETQYF
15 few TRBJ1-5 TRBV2 CASSGQGKGNQPQHF
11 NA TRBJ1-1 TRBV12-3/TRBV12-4 CASSFLAGAFF
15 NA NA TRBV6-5 CASSYSSGYDNEQFF
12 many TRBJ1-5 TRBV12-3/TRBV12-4 CASSLDLQPQHF
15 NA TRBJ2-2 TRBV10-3 CATLTSSEFGGELFF
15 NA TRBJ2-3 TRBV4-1 CASSQDLEGADTQYF
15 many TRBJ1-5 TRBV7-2 CASSLMGGRNQPQHF
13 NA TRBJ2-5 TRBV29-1 CSVAFRAEETQYF
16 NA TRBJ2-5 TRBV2 CASSFPPTGGRETQYF
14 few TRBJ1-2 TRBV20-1 CSARYPDRVYGYTF
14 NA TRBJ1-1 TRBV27 CASSMDKAGTEAFF
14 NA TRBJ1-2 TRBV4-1 CASSQAYGPDGYTF
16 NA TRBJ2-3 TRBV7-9 CASSLVPGGDSDTQYF
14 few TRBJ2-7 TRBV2 CASSLPGISYEQYF
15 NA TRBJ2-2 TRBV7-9 CASSLDLGGTGELFF
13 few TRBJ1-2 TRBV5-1 CASSLQGVVGYTF
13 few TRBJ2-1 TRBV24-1 CATSAGDRQFQFF
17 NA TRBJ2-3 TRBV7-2 CASRDWGTSGVTDTQYF
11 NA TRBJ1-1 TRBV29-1 CSVQGGSGAFF
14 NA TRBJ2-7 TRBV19 CASSTATGPYEQYF
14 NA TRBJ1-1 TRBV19 CASSLDREMTETFF
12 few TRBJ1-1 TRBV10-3 CAISHGDTEAFF
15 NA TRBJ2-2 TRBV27 CASSLALAGAGELFF
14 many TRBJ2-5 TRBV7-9 CASSSGTSYETQYF
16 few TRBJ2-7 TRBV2 CASSEARDRVHNEQYF
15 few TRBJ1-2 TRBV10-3 CATRTDITGGYGYTF
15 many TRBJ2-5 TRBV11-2 CASSLLAGLGETQYF
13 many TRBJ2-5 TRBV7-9 CASRPDRLETQYF
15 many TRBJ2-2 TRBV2 CASRLAGSRGGELFF
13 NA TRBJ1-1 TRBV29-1 CSVQTGGNTEAFF
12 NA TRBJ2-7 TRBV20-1 CSARGRGFERYF
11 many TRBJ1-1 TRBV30 CATSGNTEAFF
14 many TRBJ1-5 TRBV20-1 CSASRGVSNQPQHF
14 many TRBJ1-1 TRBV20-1 CSASLNWGNTEAFF
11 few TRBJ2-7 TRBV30 CAVGENYEQYF
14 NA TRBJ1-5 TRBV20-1 CSARGAVSNQPQHF
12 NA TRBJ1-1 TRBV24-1 CATSDGGTEAFF
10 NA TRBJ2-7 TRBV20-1 CSMDSYEQYF
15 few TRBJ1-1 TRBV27 CASTPGSPADTEAFF
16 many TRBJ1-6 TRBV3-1 CASSQVTGTGDSPLHF
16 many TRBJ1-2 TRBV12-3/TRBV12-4 CASSFSPLAAGYGYTF
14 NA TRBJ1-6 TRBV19 CASSDRSYNSPLHF
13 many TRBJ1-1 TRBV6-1 CASTVLLNTEAFF
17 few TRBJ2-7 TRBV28 CAALASSGRAGTYEQYF
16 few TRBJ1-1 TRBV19 CASSIGFEELNTEAFF
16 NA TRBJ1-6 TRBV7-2 CASSLAGVLNNSPLHF
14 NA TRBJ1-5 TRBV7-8 CASSLKSGPEPQHF
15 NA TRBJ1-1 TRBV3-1 CASSQGQTLNTEAFF
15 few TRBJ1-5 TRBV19 CASSMGTDYNQPQHF
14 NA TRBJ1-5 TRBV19 CASSIFDTNQPQHF
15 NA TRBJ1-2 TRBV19 CASSIVTRGIYGYTF
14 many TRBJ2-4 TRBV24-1 CATSDRRSGNIQYF
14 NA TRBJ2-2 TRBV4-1 CASSQDTTTGELFF
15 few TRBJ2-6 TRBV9 CASSVRNSGANVLTF
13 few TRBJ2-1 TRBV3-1 CASNLAGGNEQFF
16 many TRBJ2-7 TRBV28 CASSLPGLAHNYEQYF
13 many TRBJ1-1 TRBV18 CASSPRQNTEAFF
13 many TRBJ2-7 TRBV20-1 CSAQRLQRYEQYF
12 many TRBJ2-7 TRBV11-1 CASSLEAYEQYF